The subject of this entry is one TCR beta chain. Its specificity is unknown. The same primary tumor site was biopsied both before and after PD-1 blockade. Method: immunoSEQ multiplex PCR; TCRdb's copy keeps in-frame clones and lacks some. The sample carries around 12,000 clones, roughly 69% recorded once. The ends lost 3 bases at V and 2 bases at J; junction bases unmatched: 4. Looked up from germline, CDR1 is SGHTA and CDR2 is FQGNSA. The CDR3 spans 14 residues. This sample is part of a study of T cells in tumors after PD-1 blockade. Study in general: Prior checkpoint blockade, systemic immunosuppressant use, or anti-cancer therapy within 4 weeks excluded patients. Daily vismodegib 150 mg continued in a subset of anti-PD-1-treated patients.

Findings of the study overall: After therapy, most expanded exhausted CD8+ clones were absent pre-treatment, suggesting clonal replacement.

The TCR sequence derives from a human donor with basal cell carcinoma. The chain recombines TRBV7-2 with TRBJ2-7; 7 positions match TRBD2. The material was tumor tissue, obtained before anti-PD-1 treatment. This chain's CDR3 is CASSFLGGAYEQYF. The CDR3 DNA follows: TGTGCCAGCAGCTTTTTGGGGGGGGCCTACGAGCAGTACTTC. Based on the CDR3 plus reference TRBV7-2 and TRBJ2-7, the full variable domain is GAGVSQSPSNKVTEKGKDVELRCDPISGHTALYWYRQSLGQGLEFLIYFQGNSAPDKSGLPSDRFSAERTGGSVSTLTIQRTQQEDSAVYLCASSFLGGAYEQYFGPGTRLTVT.